This T cell receptor beta chain appears in the sequencing data of a study of T cells in Graves' hyperthyroidism and ophthalmopathy. Across the whole study: Peripheral blood draws took place at initial diagnosis, ahead of any treatment.

TCR beta CDR3 region amplification was performed from RNA transcripts. First-round RT-PCR of the TCR CDR3 relied on the HTBI primer set. TCRdb analysed the multiplex PCR reads with MiXCR anew, one entry per CDR3 protein. The top ten clones hold roughly a tenth of a sample with hundreds of thousands of distinct CDR3 sequences, 14% of them seen once. The patients, who ranged from 18 to 65 in age, presented with newly diagnosed hyperthyroidism lasting under 2 months. Germline V lookup: CDR1 SGHTA, CDR2 FQGNSA. V lost 5 bases and J lost 6, with 14 bases in between. CDR3 length: 14 amino acids. This clonotype came up many times.

The receptor's source is a woman aged 18 to 35 with Graves' hyperthyroidism. The sequencing input was blood. The V and J genes are TRBV7-2 and TRBJ2-4; TRBD2 is a possible D gene (5 bases). In DNA form, the CDR3 reads TGTGCCAGCAGCCTTTCCCCCGGGGTAAACATTCAGTACTTC. It codes for CASSLSPGVNIQYF.